This T cell receptor beta chain was found in a study of cytomegalovirus exposure and HLA in healthy donors. Study conclusions and caveats: Fewer N-insertions (relative to the roughly 670-donor mean) were reportedly seen in an Asian-associated ancestry cluster in a later analysis.

The CDR3 covers 12 residues. Germline V gives CDR1 MNHNS, CDR2 SASEGT. Nominal health characterized the donors when sampled, though unrecorded immune exposures were likely. This clone was observed once. The antigen is not known. At one end the junction does not follow the germline gene, possibly because of a read error. Amplification used 60 Vbeta primers and 13 Jbeta primers. Profiled with immunoSEQ multiplex PCR; TCRdb holds only in-frame clones, not every one. Here the sample spans tens of thousands of clones, 70% to 80% being singletons. The sample was PBMCs. This TCR came from a middle-aged man in good health and CMV-seronegative. The V gene is TRBV6-1, the J gene TRBJ1-6; D uncertain. In nucleotides, the CDR3 is TGTGCCAGCAATGAACCCGGGTCACCCCTCCACTTT. Amino acids: CASNEPGSPLHF.